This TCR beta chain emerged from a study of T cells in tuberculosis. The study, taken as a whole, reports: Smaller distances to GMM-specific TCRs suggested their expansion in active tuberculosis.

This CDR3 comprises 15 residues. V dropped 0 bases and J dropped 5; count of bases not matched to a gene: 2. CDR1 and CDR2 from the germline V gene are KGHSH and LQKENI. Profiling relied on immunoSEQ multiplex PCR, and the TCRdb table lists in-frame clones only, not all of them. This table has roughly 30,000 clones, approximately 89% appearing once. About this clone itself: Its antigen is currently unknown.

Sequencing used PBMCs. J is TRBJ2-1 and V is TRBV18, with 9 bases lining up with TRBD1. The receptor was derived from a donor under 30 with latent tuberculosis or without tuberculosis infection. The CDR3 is CASSPPGQGNNEQFF. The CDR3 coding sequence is TGTGCCAGCTCACCACCGGGACAGGGAAACAATGAGCAGTTCTTC.